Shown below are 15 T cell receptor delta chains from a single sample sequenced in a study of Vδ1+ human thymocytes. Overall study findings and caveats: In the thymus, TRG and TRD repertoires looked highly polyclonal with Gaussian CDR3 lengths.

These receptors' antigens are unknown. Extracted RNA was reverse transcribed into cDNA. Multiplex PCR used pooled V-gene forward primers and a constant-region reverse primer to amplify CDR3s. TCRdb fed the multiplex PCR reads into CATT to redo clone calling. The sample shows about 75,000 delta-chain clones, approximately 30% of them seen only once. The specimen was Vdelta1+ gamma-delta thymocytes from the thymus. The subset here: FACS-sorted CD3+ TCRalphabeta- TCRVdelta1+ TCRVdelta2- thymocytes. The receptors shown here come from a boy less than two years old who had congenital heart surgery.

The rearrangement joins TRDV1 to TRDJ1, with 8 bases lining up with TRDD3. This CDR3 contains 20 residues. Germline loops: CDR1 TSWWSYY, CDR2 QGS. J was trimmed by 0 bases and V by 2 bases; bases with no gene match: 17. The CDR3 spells CALGEISRGWGTSDTDKLIF. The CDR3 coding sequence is TGTGCTCTTGGGGAAATTTCAAGGGGCTGGGGGACCTCGGACACCGATAAACTCATCTTT.

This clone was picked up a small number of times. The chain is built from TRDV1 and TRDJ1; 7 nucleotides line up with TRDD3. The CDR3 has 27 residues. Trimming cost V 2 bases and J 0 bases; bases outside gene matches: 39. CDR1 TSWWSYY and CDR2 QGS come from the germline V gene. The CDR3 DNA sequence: TGTGCTCTTGGGGAAGCCCCAGCCTGTTCTCCAATCCCCTTTACTGATGTAGTGGGGGACCACACCGATAAACTCATCTTT. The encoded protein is CALGEAPACSPIPFTDVVGDHTDKLIF.

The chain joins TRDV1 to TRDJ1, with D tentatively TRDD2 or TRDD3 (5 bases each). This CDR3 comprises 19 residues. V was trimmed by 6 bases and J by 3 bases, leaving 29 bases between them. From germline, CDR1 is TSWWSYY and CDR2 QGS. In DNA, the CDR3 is TGTGCTCTTGGAGCCGAATCCCCCTACTGTCCGGGGGTCCCCGATAAACTCATCTTT. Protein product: CALGAESPYCPGVPDKLIF.

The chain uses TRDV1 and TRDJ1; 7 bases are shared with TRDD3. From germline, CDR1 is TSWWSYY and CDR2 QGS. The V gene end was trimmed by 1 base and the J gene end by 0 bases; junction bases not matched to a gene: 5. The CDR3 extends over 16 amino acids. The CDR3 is CALGERGDPDTDKLIF. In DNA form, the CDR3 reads TGTGCTCTTGGGGAACGGGGGGATCCGGACACCGATAAACTCATCTTT.

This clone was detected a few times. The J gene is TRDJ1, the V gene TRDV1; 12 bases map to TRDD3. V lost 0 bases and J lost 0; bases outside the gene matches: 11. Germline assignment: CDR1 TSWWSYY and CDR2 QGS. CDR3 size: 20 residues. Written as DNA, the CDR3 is TGTGCTCTTGGGGAACTCGGCGGATCCTGGGGGATACGGTACACCGATAAACTCATCTTT. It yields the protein CALGELGGSWGIRYTDKLIF.

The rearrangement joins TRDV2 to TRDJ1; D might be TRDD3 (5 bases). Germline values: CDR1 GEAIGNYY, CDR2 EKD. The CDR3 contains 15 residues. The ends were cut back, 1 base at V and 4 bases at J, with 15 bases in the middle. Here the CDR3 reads CACDTCRIGGDKLIF. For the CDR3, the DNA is TGTGCCTGTGACACGTGTAGGATCGGGGGCGATAAACTCATCTTT.

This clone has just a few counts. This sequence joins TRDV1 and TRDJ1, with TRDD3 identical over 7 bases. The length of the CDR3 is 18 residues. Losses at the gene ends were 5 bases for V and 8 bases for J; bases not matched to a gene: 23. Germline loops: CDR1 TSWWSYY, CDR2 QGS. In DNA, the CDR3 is TGTGCTCTTGGGCCCATTCCTGACTGGGGTATTGCAATCCCGAAACTCATCTTT. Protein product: CALGPIPDWGIAIPKLIF.

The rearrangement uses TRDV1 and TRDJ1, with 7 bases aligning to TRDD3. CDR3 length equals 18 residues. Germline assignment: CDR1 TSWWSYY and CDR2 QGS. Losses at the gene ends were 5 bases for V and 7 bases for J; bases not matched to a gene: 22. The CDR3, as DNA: TGTGCTCTTGGGTCAAAGACCACCCCGGACTGGGGATGGTGTAAACTCATCTTT. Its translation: CALGSKTTPDWGWCKLIF.

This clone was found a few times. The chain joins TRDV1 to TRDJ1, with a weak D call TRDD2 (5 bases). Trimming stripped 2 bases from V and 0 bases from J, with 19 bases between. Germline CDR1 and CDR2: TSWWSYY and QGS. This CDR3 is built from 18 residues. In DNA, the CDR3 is TGTGCTCTTGGGGAAGTACCTACGTCCGCTCCGTACACCGATAAACTCATCTTT. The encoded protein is CALGEVPTSAPYTDKLIF.

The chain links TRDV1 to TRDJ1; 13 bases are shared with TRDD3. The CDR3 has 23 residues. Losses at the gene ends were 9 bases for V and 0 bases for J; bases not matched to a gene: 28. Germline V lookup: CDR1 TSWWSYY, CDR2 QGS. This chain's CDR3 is CALVQSTGGYAYRGGQYTDKLIF. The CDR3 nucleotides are TGTGCTCTGGTTCAAAGTACTGGGGGATACGCGTATCGTGGTGGCCAGTACACCGATAAACTCATCTTT.

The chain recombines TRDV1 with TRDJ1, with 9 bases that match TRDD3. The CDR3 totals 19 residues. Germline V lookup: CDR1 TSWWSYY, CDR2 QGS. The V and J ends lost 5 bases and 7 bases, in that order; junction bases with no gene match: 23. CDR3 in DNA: TGTGCTCTTGGGAACGCGGGGGAACCGGTTTGGGGATACGCGGCTAAACTCATCTTT. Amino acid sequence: CALGNAGEPVWGYAAKLIF.

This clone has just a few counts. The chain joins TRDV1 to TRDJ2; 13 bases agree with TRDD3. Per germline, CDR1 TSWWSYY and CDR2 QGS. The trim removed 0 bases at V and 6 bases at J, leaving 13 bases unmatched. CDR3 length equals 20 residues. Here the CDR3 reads CALGELYVPILGDTPAQLFF. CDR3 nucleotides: TGTGCTCTTGGGGAACTCTACGTCCCTATACTGGGGGATACGCCAGCACAACTCTTCTTT.

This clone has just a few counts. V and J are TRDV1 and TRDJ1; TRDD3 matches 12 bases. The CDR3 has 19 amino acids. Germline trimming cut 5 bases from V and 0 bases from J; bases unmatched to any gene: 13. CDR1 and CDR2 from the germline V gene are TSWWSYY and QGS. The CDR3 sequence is CALGTPVLGDTPYTDKLIF. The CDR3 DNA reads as TGTGCTCTTGGGACCCCGGTACTGGGGGATACACCGTACACCGATAAACTCATCTTT.

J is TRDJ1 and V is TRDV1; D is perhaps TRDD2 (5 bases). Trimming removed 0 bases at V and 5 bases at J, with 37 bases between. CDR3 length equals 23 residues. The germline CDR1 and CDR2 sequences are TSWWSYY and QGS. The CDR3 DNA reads TGTGCTCTTGGGGAACTTCGCCCTACCCAACGCTGGCCGTTCGAACGGCCGACAGATAAACTCATCTTT. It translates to CALGELRPTQRWPFERPTDKLIF.

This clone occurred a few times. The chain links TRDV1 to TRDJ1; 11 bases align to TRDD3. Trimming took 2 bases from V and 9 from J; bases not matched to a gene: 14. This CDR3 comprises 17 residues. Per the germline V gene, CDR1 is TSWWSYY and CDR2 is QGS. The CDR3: CALGERAHHWGIVELIF. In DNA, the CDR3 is TGTGCTCTTGGGGAAAGAGCGCACCACTGGGGGATAGTGGAACTCATCTTT.